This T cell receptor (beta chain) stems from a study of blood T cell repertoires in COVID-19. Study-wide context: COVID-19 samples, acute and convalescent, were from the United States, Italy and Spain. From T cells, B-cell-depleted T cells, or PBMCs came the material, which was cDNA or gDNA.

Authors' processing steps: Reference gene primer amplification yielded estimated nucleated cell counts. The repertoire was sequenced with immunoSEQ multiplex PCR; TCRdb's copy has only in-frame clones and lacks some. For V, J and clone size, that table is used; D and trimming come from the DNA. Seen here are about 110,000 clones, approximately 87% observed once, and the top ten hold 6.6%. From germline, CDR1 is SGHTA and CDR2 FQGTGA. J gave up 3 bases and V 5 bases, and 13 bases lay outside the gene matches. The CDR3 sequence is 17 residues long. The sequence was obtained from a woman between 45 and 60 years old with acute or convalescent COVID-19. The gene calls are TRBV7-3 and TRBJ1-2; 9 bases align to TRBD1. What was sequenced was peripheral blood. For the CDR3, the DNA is TGTGCCAGCAGCCCTACAGGGGGCGACCCCCCGGACTATGGCTACACCTTC. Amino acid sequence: CASSPTGGDPPDYGYTF.